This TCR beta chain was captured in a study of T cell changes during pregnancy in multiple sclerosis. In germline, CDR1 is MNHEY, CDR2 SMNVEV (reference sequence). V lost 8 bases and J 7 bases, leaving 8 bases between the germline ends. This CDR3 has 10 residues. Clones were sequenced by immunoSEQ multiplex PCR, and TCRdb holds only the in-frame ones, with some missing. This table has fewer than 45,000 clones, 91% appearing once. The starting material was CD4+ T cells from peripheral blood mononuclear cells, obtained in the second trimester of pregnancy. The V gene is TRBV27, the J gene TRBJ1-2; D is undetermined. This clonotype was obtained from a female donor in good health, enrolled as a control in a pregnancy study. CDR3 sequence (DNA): TGTGCCAGCCTAGAGGGTGGCTACACCTTC. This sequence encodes CASLEGGYTF.